This T cell receptor (beta chain) was documented in a study of naive and memory T cell subsets. This clonotype was seen a few times. TCR cDNA received a 3' ligated oligonucleotide that carried a UMI. Cells were not sorted; total RNA input targeted about 1 to 1000 ng. Ligated cDNA underwent four rounds of PCR with nested alpha and beta constant region primers and SP2. For blood and skin samples, reverse transcription used TCR alpha and beta constant primers. TCRdb redid the calling of the 5' RACE reads with MiXCR, one entry per CDR3 protein. The sample records about 62,000 distinct CDR3 sequences, more than 6% being singletons. Germline lookup yields CDR1 LNHDA and CDR2 SQIVND (reference sequence). Trimming stripped 4 bases from V and 5 bases from J, with 21 bases between. The CDR3 extends over 17 amino acids.

J is TRBJ2-1 and V is TRBV19; tentatively, D is TRBD1 or TRBD2 (5 bases each). The sequence was obtained from a female donor in good health. The CDR3 coding sequence is TGTGCCAGTAGTACCAAAAGGGACGTACCCGGCCACAATGAGCAGTTCTTC. Its protein is CASSTKRDVPGHNEQFF.